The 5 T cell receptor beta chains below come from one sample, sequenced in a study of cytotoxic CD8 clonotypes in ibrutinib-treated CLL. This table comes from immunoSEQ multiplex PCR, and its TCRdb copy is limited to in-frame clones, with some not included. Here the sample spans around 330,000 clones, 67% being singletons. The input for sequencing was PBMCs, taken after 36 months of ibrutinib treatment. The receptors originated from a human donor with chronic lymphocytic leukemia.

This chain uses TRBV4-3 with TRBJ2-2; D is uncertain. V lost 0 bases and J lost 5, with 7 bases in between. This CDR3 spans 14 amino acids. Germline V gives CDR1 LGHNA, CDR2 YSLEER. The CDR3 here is CASSQELRTGELFF. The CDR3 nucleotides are TGCGCCAGCAGCCAAGAACTAAGGACCGGGGAGCTGTTTTTT.

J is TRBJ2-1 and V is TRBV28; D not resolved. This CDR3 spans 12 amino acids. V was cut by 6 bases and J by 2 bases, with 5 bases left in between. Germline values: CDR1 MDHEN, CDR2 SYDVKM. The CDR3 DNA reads TGTGCCAGCAGGCCGGCCTACAATGAGCAGTTCTTC. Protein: CASRPAYNEQFF.

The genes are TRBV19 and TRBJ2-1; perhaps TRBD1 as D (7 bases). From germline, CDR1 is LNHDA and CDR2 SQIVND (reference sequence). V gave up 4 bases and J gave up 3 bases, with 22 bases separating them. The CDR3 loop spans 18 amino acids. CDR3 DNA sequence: TGTGCCAGTAGTACCCCTCCATTGGGCGGGGACAGCTACAATGAGCAGTTCTTC. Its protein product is CASSTPPLGGDSYNEQFF.

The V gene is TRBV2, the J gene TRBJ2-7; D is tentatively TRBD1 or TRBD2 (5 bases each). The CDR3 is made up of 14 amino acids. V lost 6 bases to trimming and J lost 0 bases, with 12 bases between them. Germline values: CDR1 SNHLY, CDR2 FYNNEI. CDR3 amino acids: CASRGTLLSYEQYF. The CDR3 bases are TGTGCCAGCAGGGGGACCCTCCTCTCCTACGAGCAGTACTTC.

CDR3 coding DNA: TGTGCCAGCACGGGACTACGGAATCAGCCCCAGCATTTT. It yields the protein CASTGLRNQPQHF. The chain is built from TRBV2 and TRBJ1-5; maybe TRBD1 (5 bases). V lost 7 bases and J 4 bases, leaving 11 bases between the germline ends. CDR3 length equals 13 residues. Germline CDR1 reads SNHLY; CDR2 reads FYNNEI. Full variable domain (rest looked up from reference TRBV2 and TRBJ1-5): EPEVTQTPSHQVTQMGQEVILRCVPISNHLYFYWYRQILGQKVEFLVSFYNNEISEKSEIFDDQFSVERPDGSNFTLKIRSTKLEDSAMYFCASTGLRNQPQHFGDGTRLSIL.